The clone carrying this TCR beta chain was recorded a few times. These data belong to a study of cytomegalovirus exposure and HLA in healthy donors. PCR primers comprised 60 Vbeta and 13 Jbeta primers. Profiled with immunoSEQ multiplex PCR; TCRdb holds only in-frame clones, not every one. The table has about 180,000 clones, around three quarters seen once. The germline gives CDR1 SEHNR, CDR2 FQNEAQ (reference sequence). With 5 bases clipped from V and 5 bases from J, the junction kept 11 bases outside the gene matches. This CDR3 contains 15 residues. The rearrangement uses TRBV7-9 and TRBJ2-5, with TRBD2 matching 7 bases. Sequenced: PBMCs. This TCR was sampled from a man between 35 and 55 years old in good health and CMV-seronegative. The CDR3 loop is CASSGGDYEGETQYF. Here the CDR3 DNA reads TGTGCCAGCAGCGGAGGGGACTACGAAGGGGAGACCCAGTACTTC.